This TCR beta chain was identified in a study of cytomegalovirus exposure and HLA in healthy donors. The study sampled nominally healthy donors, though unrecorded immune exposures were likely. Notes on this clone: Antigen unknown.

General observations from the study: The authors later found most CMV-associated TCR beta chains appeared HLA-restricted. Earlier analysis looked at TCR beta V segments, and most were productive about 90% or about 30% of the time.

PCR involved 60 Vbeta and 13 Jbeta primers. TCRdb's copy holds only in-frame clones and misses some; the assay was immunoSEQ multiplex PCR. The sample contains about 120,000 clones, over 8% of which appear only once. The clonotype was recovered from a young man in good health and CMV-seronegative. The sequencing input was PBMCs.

This CDR3 is CASSPPGQGGDEQFF. The CDR3 coding sequence is TGTGCCAGCTCACCCCCAGGACAGGGTGGGGATGAGCAGTTCTTC. The rearrangement joins TRBV18 to TRBJ2-1; TRBD1 matches 8 bases. Trimming removed 3 bases from V and 8 bases from J; junction bases left unmatched: 9. This CDR3 comprises 15 residues. Per germline, CDR1 KGHSH and CDR2 LQKENI.